This T cell receptor (beta chain) was obtained from a study of technical replicates of blood from a few donors. This clone has a single count. Sequenced by immunoSEQ multiplex PCR; TCRdb stores in-frame clones only, minus some. The sample has 45,000 to 60,000 clones, approximately 90% seen once. V dropped 2 bases and J dropped 5 bases, with 10 bases sitting between them. Germline V gene sequence: CDR1 SEHNR, CDR2 FQNEAQ (reference sequence). The CDR3 extends over 15 amino acids. Input material: PBMCs. The J gene is TRBJ1-6, the V gene TRBV7-9; D not certain. The TCR was taken from a human donor in good health. Some clones in this sample may be carry-over from other donors' samples. Here the CDR3 DNA reads TGTGCCAGCAGCTTAAAGCGGGCCGATAATTCACCCCTCCACTTT. It yields the protein CASSLKRADNSPLHF.